This T cell receptor (beta chain) is drawn from a study of blood T cell repertoires in COVID-19. Using immunoSEQ multiplex PCR, the repertoire was profiled, and TCRdb retains in-frame clones only, with some absent. The sample yields 300,000 to 350,000 clones, 75% to 95% seen once. Per germline, CDR1 SGDLS and CDR2 YYNGEE. The CDR3 spans 17 residues. Trimming cost V 4 bases and J 1 base; bases outside gene matches: 12. The receptor's source is a woman aged 30 to 39 with COVID-19, enrolled during active disease. The V and J genes are TRBV9 and TRBJ1-1; TRBD1 matches at 8 bases. What was sequenced was peripheral blood. CDR3 amino acids: CASSPRGDRHKNTEAFF. CDR3 DNA: TGTGCCAGCAGCCCACGGGGGGACAGGCATAAGAACACTGAAGCTTTCTTT.